A single TCR beta chain is shown here with its context. The data originate from a study of blood T cells in healthy people across ages. V was shortened by 3 bases and J by 7 bases, with 12 bases between the two germline ends. This CDR3 contains 13 residues. Germline V CDR1 and CDR2: SNHLY, FYNNEI. Next came a second PCR, run for about 7 to 12 cycles, which used a sample-barcoded 5' primer along with a J-beta primer mix. TCRdb re-derived calls from the 5' RACE reads in MiXCR, one entry per CDR3 protein. This table holds about 570,000 distinct CDR3 sequences, 27% found once. Individuals who donated were healthy Caucasians from Russia aged roughly 6 to 100. Peripheral blood, around 10 milliliters per donor, was collected.

This TCR was sampled from a woman in her seventies in good health. This chain links TRBV2 with TRBJ1-2; tentative D call: TRBD1 (6 bases). The sequencing sample was made of blood. This CDR3 is CASSEDRIGGYTF. CDR3 bases: TGTGCCAGCAGTGAGGACAGAATCGGTGGCTACACCTTC.